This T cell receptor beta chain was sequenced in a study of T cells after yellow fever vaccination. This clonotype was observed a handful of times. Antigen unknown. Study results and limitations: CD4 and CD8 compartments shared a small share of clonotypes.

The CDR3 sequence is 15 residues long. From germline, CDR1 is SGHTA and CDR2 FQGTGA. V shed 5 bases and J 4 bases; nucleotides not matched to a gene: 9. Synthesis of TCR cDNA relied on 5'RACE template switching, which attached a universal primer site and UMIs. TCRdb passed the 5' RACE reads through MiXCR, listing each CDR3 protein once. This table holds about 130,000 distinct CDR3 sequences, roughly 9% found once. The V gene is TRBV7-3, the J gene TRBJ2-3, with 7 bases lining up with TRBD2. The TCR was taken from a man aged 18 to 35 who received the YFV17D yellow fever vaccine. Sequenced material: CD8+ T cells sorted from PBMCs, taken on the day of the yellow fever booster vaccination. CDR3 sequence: CASSPAPGGADTQYF. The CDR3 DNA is TGTGCCAGCAGCCCTGCCCCGGGGGGTGCAGATACGCAGTATTTT.